The rows below give T cell receptor beta chains drawn from one sample of a study of human T cells and chemical hapten exposure. From the 5' RACE reads, TCRdb called clonotypes with MiXCR, one entry per CDR3 protein. Seen here are tens of thousands of distinct CDR3 sequences, roughly 8% observed once, and the top ten hold around 2%. Receptors were obtained from a male donor in good health. Both conserved end residues are part of each CDR3. The D gene is left open where the match is weak. Clone size is stated in some rows and not others, as once, few, many or a class when expanded.

TRBJ1-3 | - | - | TRBV6-6 | 15 | TGTGCCAGCAGTTACGGGCAGAACTCTGGAAACACCATATATTTT | CASSYGQNSGNTIYF
TRBJ2-7 | many | - | TRBV6-1 | 11 | TGTGCCAGCAGTGGGGCTCTCGAGCAGTACTTC | CASSGALEQYF
TRBJ1-3 | few | - | TRBV6-6 | 15 | TGTGCCAGCAGTTACTCGCTCCCAGCCGGAAACACCATATATTTT | CASSYSLPAGNTIYF
TRBJ2-4 | many | TRBD2 | TRBV29-1 | 12 | TGCAGCGCCGGACTAGCAGAAAACATTCAGTACTTC | CSAGLAENIQYF
TRBJ2-1 | many | TRBD2 | TRBV28 | 15 | TGTGCCAGCAGTTCCTCACTAGCGTCTTACAATGAGCAGTTCTTC | CASSSSLASYNEQFF
TRBJ2-3 | many | - | TRBV20-1 | 14 | TGCAGTGCCCCGAAACGGGGGAGCACAGATACGCAGTATTTT | CSAPKRGSTDTQYF
TRBJ2-7 | few | - | TRBV25-1 | 14 | TGTGCCAGCAGTGAATCAGGACGGCACCACGAGCAGTACTTC | CASSESGRHHEQYF
TRBJ2-7 | - | TRBD2 | TRBV5-4 | 13 | TGTGCCACCCGGACTAGCCGATCCTACGAGCAGTACTTC | CATRTSRSYEQYF
TRBJ2-1 | - | TRBD1 | TRBV25-1 | 18 | TGTGCCAGCAGTGGGGGCCCAAAGGGACAGGGGGCCTACAATGAGCAGTTCTTC | CASSGGPKGQGAYNEQFF
TRBJ2-4 | many | - | TRBV10-3 | 12 | TGTGCCATCAGCGACAGGCCAAACATTCAGTACTTC | CAISDRPNIQYF
TRBJ2-1 | many | TRBD1 | TRBV20-1 | 15 | TGCAGTGCTAGACCGACCGGGACAGGGCAACATGAGCAGTTCTTC | CSARPTGTGQHEQFF
TRBJ1-2 | many | - | TRBV27 | 14 | TGTGCCAGCAGTTTCCAAGGAATGAACTATGGCTACACCTTC | CASSFQGMNYGYTF
TRBJ1-1 | few | TRBD1 | TRBV29-1 | 13 | TGCAGCGTTGGGGGACAGGGGTCCGTGGGAGCTTTCTTT | CSVGGQGSVGAFF
TRBJ1-4 | many | - | TRBV6-5 | 12 | TGTGCCAGCAGACAGGGATTGGAAAAACTGTTTTTT | CASRQGLEKLFF
TRBJ2-2 | - | - | TRBV7-6 | 14 | TGTGCCAGCAGCTTAAGGACAAGCACCGGGGAGCTGTTTTTT | CASSLRTSTGELFF
TRBJ1-6 | - | - | TRBV5-6 | 15 | TGTGCCAGCAGCTTGGTTGCCGGCGATAATTCACCCCTCCACTTT | CASSLVAGDNSPLHF
TRBJ1-4 | few | - | TRBV29-1 | 14 | TGCAGCGTTGACAGGCTATCTAATGATGAAAAACTGTTTTTT | CSVDRLSNDEKLFF
TRBJ2-1 | few | - | TRBV6-5 | 15 | TGTGCCAGCAGTCACAGGGTTCCTGGAGCCGGAGAGCAGTTCTTC | CASSHRVPGAGEQFF
TRBJ2-7 | few | TRBD1 | TRBV11-2 | 14 | TGTGCCAGCAGCTTCGGGGACAGTTCCTACGAGCAGTACTTC | CASSFGDSSYEQYF
TRBJ1-1 | - | - | TRBV10-3 | 13 | TGTGCCATCAGCGATAACAAGAACACTGAAGCTTTCTTT | CAISDNKNTEAFF
TRBJ1-2 | few | TRBD1 | TRBV12-3/TRBV12-4 | 16 | TGTGCCAGCAGTTCCTACTTCGGACAGGACAACTATGGCTACACCTTC | CASSSYFGQDNYGYTF
TRBJ2-7 | many | - | TRBV20-1 | 15 | TGCAGTGCTAGAGTCGGTGACGGGCGCCCCTACGAGCAGTACTTC | CSARVGDGRPYEQYF
TRBJ1-2 | few | TRBD1 | TRBV5-1 | 13 | TGCGCCAGCAGTTTGGACAGGGCCTATGGCTACACCTTC | CASSLDRAYGYTF
TRBJ2-7 | many | TRBD1 | TRBV4-3 | 14 | TGCGCCAGCAGCCAGGGGACAGGGCTATACGAGCAGTACTTC | CASSQGTGLYEQYF
TRBJ2-3 | - | - | TRBV24-1 | 15 | TGTGCCACCAGTGATCCCCAGGGGCCGGGAGATACGCAGTATTTT | CATSDPQGPGDTQYF
TRBJ2-1 | - | - | TRBV7-2 | 11 | TGTGCCAGCAGCGCGCACAATGAGCAGTTCTTC | CASSAHNEQFF
TRBJ2-1 | - | TRBD2 | TRBV12-3/TRBV12-4 | 15 | TGTGCCAGCAGCTTAATGGGCGGGGGAGCCAATGAGCAGTTCTTC | CASSLMGGGANEQFF
TRBJ2-7 | - | TRBD2 | TRBV27 | 15 | TGTGCCACCCGTAGACTAGCGGAGGGGGCCTACGAGCAGTACTTC | CATRRLAEGAYEQYF
TRBJ1-5 | few | - | TRBV6-2/TRBV6-3 | 19 | TGTGCCAGCAGTTATTGGGTAGAGCAAGGCCCAGTGGGCAATCAGCCCCAGCATTTT | CASSYWVEQGPVGNQPQHF
TRBJ2-7 | few | - | TRBV20-1 | 14 | TGCAGTGCCCCTCGGATCGGCAGCTCCTACGAGCAGTACTTC | CSAPRIGSSYEQYF
TRBJ2-7 | - | - | TRBV12-3/TRBV12-4 | 13 | TGTGCCAGCAGTTCCTCGCTAGTGCTCGAGCAGTACTTC | CASSSSLVLEQYF
TRBJ1-1 | - | - | TRBV7-3 | 13 | TGTGCCAGCAGCTTACAAGAGGGGCGGGAAGCTTTCTTT | CASSLQEGREAFF
TRBJ2-1 | few | TRBD2 | TRBV30 | 16 | TGTGCCGGGGACACCGGGACTAGCGTCTCCTACAATGAGCAGTTCTTC | CAGDTGTSVSYNEQFF
TRBJ1-2 | - | - | TRBV12-5 | 11 | TGTGCTAGTGGTTCAGGATATGGCTACACCTTC | CASGSGYGYTF
TRBJ2-7 | many | - | TRBV6-2/TRBV6-3 | 11 | TGTGCCAGCAGGGCCCTCTACGAGCAGTACTTC | CASRALYEQYF
TRBJ1-1 | - | - | TRBV12-3/TRBV12-4 | 15 | TGTGCCAGCAACCCTCAGGGGCCCCAGGCCACTGAAGCTTTCTTT | CASNPQGPQATEAFF
TRBJ2-7 | - | - | TRBV29-1 | 14 | TGCAGCGTCGGCCCAGGGGAGGGCTCCTACGAGCAGTACTTC | CSVGPGEGSYEQYF
TRBJ1-1 | - | - | TRBV20-1 | 12 | TGCAGTGCTAGCCCCAGGAACACTGAAGCTTTCTTT | CSASPRNTEAFF
TRBJ1-1 | - | - | TRBV12-3/TRBV12-4 | 17 | TGTGCCAGCAGCACCGGAACCTCAGGGCTCCTGAACACTGAAGCTTTCTTT | CASSTGTSGLLNTEAFF
TRBJ2-1 | - | TRBD2 | TRBV10-3 | 19 | TGTGCCATCAGTGAGTCCTCGCCGGGACTAGCGGGGGGTCGGGATGAGCAGTTCTTC | CAISESSPGLAGGRDEQFF
TRBJ2-1 | - | - | TRBV29-1 | 14 | TGCAGCGCCCTGGGGGCTAGCCGCTACAATGAGCAGTTCTTC | CSALGASRYNEQFF
TRBJ1-3 | many | - | TRBV20-1 | 14 | TGCAGTGCTAGAGTACAAGGTTCTGGAAACACCATATATTTT | CSARVQGSGNTIYF
TRBJ2-5 | few | - | TRBV7-2 | 13 | TGTGCCAGCAGCTTTGCTCCACAAGAGACCCAGTACTTC | CASSFAPQETQYF
TRBJ2-3 | few | - | TRBV12-3/TRBV12-4 | 15 | TGTGCCAGCAGTTTTCAAGACAGATCCACAGATACGCAGTATTTT | CASSFQDRSTDTQYF
TRBJ1-5 | few | - | TRBV3-1 | 14 | TGTGCCAGCAGCCAGGGGGGGTTGGGCCAGCCCCAGCATTTT | CASSQGGLGQPQHF
TRBJ2-5 | many | TRBD2 | TRBV10-3 | 13 | TGTGCCATCAGTGAATGGGAGGGAGAGACCCAGTACTTC | CAISEWEGETQYF
TRBJ1-1 | many | - | TRBV12-5 | 17 | TGTGCTAGTGGTTTGCCGTGGACTTCCAATGGGGACACTGAAGCTTTCTTT | CASGLPWTSNGDTEAFF
TRBJ2-3 | - | - | TRBV12-3/TRBV12-4 | 16 | TGTGCCAGCAGTCCGGGACTTTTGGGGGGTTCAGATACGCAGTATTTT | CASSPGLLGGSDTQYF
TRBJ2-3 | many | - | TRBV5-1 | 15 | TGCGCCAGCAGCTTGGTCGCCACGAACACAGATACGCAGTATTTT | CASSLVATNTDTQYF
TRBJ2-5 | many | - | TRBV14 | 14 | TGTGCCAGCAGCCTCATGGTTGGGCAAGAGACCCAGTACTTC | CASSLMVGQETQYF
TRBJ1-1 | - | - | TRBV25-1 | 14 | TGTGCCAGCAGTGAATTTGGGGATTACACTGAAGCTTTCTTT | CASSEFGDYTEAFF
TRBJ2-1 | many | TRBD1 | TRBV28 | 13 | TGTGCCAGCAGTTCAGGACAGGGCAATGAGCAGTTCTTC | CASSSGQGNEQFF
TRBJ1-5 | - | - | TRBV11-2 | 15 | TGTGCCAGCAGCTTAGCCAGCGATAGCAATCAGCCCCAGCATTTT | CASSLASDSNQPQHF